This TCR beta chain was captured in a study of response to subunit inactivated influenza vaccine. Study-level results: Each seasonal influenza vaccination recruits few new T cells, the authors suggested.

Of note for this clonotype: Its cognate antigen is unknown.

TCRdb itself ran the RT-PCR reads through MiXCR, one entry per CDR3 protein. Of about 500,000 distinct CDR3 sequences listed, approximately 15% were seen once; the top ten hold less than 4%. The receptor comes from a man in his fifties or sixties who received an inactivated influenza vaccine. Sequenced here: CD4+ T cells sorted from PBMCs, sampled roughly 24 months after vaccination.

CDR3 bases: TGTGCCAGCAGTGCATTAGATACGCAGTATTTT. As protein: CASSALDTQYF. V and J are TRBV2 and TRBJ2-3; D not resolved. This CDR3 spans 11 amino acids. CDR1 is SNHLY and CDR2 is FYNNEI in the germline V gene. V shed 4 bases and J shed 5 bases, with 4 bases lying between them.